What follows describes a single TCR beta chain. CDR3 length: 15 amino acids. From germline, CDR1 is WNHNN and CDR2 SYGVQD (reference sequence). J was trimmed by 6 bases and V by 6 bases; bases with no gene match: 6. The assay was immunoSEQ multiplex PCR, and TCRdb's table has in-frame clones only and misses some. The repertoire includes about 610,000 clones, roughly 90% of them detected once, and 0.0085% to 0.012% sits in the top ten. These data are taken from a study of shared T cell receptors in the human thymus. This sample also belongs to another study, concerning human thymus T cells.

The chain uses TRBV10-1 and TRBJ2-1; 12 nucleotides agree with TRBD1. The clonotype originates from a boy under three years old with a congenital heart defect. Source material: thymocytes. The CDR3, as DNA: TGCGCCAGCAGCCTGGGACAGGGGGCTATCAATGAGCAGTTCTTC. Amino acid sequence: CASSLGQGAINEQFF.